The 7 T cell receptor beta chains listed next were all sequenced from one sample in a study of blood T cells in healthy people across ages. A second about 6 to 11 cycle PCR used barcoded and J-beta primers. TCRdb processed the 5' RACE reads anew with MiXCR; each CDR3 protein has one entry. The sample lists some 880,000 distinct CDR3 sequences, roughly 40% occurring once. The sample consisted of blood. The receptors were gathered from a man younger than 30 in good health.

The gene calls are TRBV7-8 and TRBJ2-3; 10 nucleotides line up with TRBD2. CDR3 length: 17 residues. Germline V gene sequence: CDR1 SGHVS, CDR2 FQNEAQ. V lost 4 bases to trimming and J lost 7 bases; unmatched junction nucleotides: 14. The CDR3 loop reads CASSSRGRLAGAHTQYF. In DNA, the CDR3 is TGTGCCAGCAGCTCCCGGGGTCGGCTAGCGGGGGCGCATACGCAGTATTTT.

This clonotype has only a few counts. As DNA, the CDR3 is TGCAGTGCTAGAGGCTACCTCATGAGCTCCTACAATGAGCAGTACTTC. It is translated as CSARGYLMSSYNEQYF. The J gene is TRBJ2-1, the V gene TRBV20-1; unclear D gene. The J call is uncertain, as TRBJ2-7 better fits the DNA end. Germline V gives CDR1 DFQATT, CDR2 SNEGSKA (reference sequence). The CDR3 runs 16 residues.

CDR3 amino acids: CSVTGQAYEQYF. In DNA form, the CDR3 reads TGCAGCGTCACAGGTCAGGCGTACGAGCAGTACTTC. This chain connects TRBV29-1 to TRBJ2-5; TRBD1 is a possible D gene (5 bases). The end of the DNA fits TRBJ2-7 better, so the J call may be wrong. Germline-derived CDR1 and CDR2 are SQVTM and ANQGSEA. The CDR3 totals 12 residues.

As for this clonotype: A read error is possible here, since a much larger clone lies one base away. V usage is TRBV5-5 and J usage is TRBJ2-1; the D gene is possibly TRBD1 (5 bases). The CDR3 extends over 15 amino acids. Germline-derived CDR1 and CDR2 are SGHKS and YYEKEE (reference sequence). Deletions cut 6 bases from V and 0 bases from J, with 13 bases between. This chain's CDR3 is CASNFRAVSYNEQFF. The DNA of the CDR3 is TGTGCCAGCAACTTCAGGGCAGTCTCCTACAATGAGCAGTTCTTC.

Ten or more counts support this clonotype. The gene calls are TRBV20-1 and TRBJ2-5; a possible D gene is TRBD1 (6 bases). The germline CDR1 and CDR2 sequences are DFQATT and SNEGSKA (reference sequence). This CDR3 is built from 13 residues. The germline V and J ends were trimmed by 1 base and 3 bases, with 9 bases remaining between them. CDR3 loop: CSARGQGKETQYF. In DNA, the CDR3 is TGCAGTGCTAGAGGTCAGGGGAAAGAGACCCAGTACTTC.

This clonotype was counted at least ten times. The V gene is TRBV20-1, the J gene TRBJ2-5; tentative D call: TRBD2 (6 bases). V was shortened by 3 bases and J by 3 bases, with 11 bases between the two germline ends. The CDR3 covers 13 residues. Germline-derived CDR1 and CDR2 are DFQATT and SNEGSKA (reference sequence). The CDR3 nucleotides read TGCAGTGCTAGCGCCACTAGCAAAGAGACCCAGTACTTC. Encoded protein: CSASATSKETQYF.

This clonotype showed up many times. This CDR3 reads CSATAGIANTEAFF. CDR3 sequence (DNA): TGCAGTGCTACCGCAGGGATCGCAAACACTGAAGCTTTCTTT. V gene TRBV20-1 combines with J gene TRBJ1-1; D is possibly TRBD1 (5 bases). Trimming shortened V by 4 bases and J by 2 bases, and 14 bases separated the two germline ends. Per germline, CDR1 DFQATT and CDR2 SNEGSKA (reference sequence). The CDR3 sequence is 14 residues long.